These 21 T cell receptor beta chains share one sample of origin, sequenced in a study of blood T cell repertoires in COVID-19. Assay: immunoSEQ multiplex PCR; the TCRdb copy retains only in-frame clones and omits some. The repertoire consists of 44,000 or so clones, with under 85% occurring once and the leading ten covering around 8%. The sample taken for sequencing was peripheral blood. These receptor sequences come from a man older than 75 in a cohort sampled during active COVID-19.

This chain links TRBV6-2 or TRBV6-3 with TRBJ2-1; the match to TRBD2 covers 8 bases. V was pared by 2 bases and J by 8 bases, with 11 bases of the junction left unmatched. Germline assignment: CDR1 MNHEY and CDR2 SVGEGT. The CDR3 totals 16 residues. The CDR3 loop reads CASSYTPGTSFYEQFF. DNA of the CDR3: TGTGCCAGCAGTTACACCCCCGGGACTAGTTTCTATGAGCAGTTCTTC.

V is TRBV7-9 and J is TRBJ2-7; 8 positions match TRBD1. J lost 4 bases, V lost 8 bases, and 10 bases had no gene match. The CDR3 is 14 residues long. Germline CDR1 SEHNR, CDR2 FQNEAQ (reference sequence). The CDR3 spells CASAGGAPGYEQYF. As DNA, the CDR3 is TGTGCCAGCGCAGGGGGCGCCCCGGGGTACGAGCAGTACTTC. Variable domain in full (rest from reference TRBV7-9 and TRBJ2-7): DTGVSQNPRHKITKRGQNVTFRCDPISEHNRLYWYRQTLGQGPEFLTYFQNEAQLEKSRLLSDRFSAERPKGSFSTLEIQRTEQGDSAMYLCASAGGAPGYEQYFGPGTRLTVT.

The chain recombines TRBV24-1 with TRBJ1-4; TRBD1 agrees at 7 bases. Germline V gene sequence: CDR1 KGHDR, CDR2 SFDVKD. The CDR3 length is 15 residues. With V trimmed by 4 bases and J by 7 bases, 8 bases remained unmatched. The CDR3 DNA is TGTGCCACCAGTGAAAACCGGGACAGTCCTGAAAAACTGTTTTTT. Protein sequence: CATSENRDSPEKLFF.

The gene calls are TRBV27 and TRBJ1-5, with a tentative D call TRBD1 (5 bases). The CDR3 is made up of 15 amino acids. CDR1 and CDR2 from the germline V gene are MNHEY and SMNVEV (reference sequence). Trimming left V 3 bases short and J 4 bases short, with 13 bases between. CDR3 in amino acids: CASSFRQGGNQPQHF. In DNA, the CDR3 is TGTGCCAGCAGTTTCAGGCAGGGAGGGAATCAGCCCCAGCATTTT.

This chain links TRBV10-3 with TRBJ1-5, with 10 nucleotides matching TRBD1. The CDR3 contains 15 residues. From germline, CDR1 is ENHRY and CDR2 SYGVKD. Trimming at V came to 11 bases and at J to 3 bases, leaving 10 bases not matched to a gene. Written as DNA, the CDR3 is TGTGCCCTTTGTAGGGGACAGGGGTTCAATCAGCCCCAGCATTTT. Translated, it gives CALCRGQGFNQPQHF.

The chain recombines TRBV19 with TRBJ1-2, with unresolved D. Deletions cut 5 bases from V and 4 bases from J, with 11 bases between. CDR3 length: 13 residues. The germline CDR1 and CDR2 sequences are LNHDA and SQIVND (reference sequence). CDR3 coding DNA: TGTGCCAGTAGTTCGTGGTCAGGCTATGGCTACACCTTC. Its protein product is CASSSWSGYGYTF.

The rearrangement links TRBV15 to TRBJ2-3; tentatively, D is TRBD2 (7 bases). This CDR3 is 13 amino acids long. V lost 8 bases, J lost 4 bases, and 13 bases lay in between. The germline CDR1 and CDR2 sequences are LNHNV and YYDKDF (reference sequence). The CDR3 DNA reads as TGTGCCACCCGGGGGGCCCCAGCAGATACGCAGTATTTT. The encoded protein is CATRGAPADTQYF. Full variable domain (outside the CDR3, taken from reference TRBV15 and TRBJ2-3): DAMVIQNPRYQVTQFGKPVTLSCSQTLNHNVMYWYQQKSSQAPKLLFHYYDKDFNNEADTPDNFQSRRPNTSFCFLDIRSPGLGDTAMYLCATRGAPADTQYFGPGTRLTVL.

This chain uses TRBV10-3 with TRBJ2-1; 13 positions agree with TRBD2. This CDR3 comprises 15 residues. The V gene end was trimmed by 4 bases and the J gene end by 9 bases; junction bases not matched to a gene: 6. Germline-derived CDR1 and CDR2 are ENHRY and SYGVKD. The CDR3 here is CAISGTSGRVSEQFF. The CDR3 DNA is TGTGCCATCAGTGGGACTAGCGGGAGAGTAAGTGAGCAGTTCTTC.

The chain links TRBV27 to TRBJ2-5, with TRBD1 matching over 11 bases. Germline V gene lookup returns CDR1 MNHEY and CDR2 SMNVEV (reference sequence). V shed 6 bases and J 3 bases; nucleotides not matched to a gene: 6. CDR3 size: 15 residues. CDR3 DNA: TGTGCCAGCAGGAACCGGGACAGGGGGGAAGAGACCCAGTACTTC. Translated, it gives CASRNRDRGEETQYF.

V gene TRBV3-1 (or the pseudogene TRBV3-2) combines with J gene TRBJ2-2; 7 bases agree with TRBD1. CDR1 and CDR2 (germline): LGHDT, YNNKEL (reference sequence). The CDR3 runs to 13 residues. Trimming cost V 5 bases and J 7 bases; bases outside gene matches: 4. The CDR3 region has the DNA TGTGCCAGCAGCTACAGGGGCGTCGGGGAGCTGTTTTTT. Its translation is CASSYRGVGELFF.

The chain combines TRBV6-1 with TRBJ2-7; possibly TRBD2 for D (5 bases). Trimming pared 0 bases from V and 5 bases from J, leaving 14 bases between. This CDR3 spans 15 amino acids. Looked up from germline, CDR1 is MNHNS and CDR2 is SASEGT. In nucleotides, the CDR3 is TGTGCCAGCAGTGAAGCGGGTTCGGGGTCTCACGAGCAGTACTTC. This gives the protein CASSEAGSGSHEQYF.

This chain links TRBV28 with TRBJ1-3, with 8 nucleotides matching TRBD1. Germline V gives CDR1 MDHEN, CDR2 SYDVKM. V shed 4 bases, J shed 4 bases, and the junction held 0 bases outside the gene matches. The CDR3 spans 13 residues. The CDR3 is CASSWTGGNTIYF. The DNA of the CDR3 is TGTGCCAGCAGTTGGACAGGGGGAAACACCATATATTTT.

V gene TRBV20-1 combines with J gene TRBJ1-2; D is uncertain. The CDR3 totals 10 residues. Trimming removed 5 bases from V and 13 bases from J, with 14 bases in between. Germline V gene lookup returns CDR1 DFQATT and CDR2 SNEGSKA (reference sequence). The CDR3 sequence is CSALEGVSTF. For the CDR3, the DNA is TGCAGTGCTCTAGAGGGAGTTTCCACCTTC.

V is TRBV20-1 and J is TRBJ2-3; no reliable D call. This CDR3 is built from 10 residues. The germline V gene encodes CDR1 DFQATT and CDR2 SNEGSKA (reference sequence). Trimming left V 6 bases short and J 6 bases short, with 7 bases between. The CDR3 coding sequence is TGCAGTGCAATCATTGATACGCAGTATTTT. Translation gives CSAIIDTQYF.

The CDR3 sequence is CSVVLNTEAFF. The CDR3 DNA reads TGCAGCGTGGTGCTAAACACTGAAGCTTTCTTT. The chain combines TRBV29-1 with TRBJ1-1; D gene uncertain. This CDR3 spans 11 amino acids. Trimming shortened V by 6 bases and J by 2 bases, and 7 bases separated the two germline ends. Germline values: CDR1 SQVTM, CDR2 ANQGSEA.

The CDR3 coding sequence is TGTGCCAGCACCCCTGGTTGGCCATACACTGAAGCTTTCTTT. Its protein product is CASTPGWPYTEAFF. The genes are TRBV6-5 and TRBJ1-1; D unclear. In germline, CDR1 is MNHEY, CDR2 SVGAGI. Trimming pared 7 bases from V and 3 bases from J, leaving 15 bases between. The CDR3 consists of 14 residues.

The CDR3 DNA reads TGTGCCAGCAGAGTGACGGGGACTTATGGTTCACCCCTCCACTTT. Its protein product is CASRVTGTYGSPLHF. This rearrangement joins TRBV2 to TRBJ1-6; perhaps TRBD1 as D (5 bases). The CDR3 loop spans 15 amino acids. Germline CDR1 SNHLY, CDR2 FYNNEI. Trimming removed 6 bases at V and 9 bases at J, with 18 bases between. Variable domain in full (rest from reference TRBV2 and TRBJ1-6): EPEVTQTPSHQVTQMGQEVILRCVPISNHLYFYWYRQILGQKVEFLVSFYNNEISEKSEIFDDQFSVERPDGSNFTLKIRSTKLEDSAMYFCASRVTGTYGSPLHFGNGTRLTVT.

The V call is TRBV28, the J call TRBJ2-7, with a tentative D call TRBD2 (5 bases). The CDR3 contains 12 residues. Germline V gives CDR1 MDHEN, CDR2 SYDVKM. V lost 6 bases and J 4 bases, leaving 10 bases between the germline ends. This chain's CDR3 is CASRDSLYEQYF. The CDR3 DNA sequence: TGTGCCAGCAGGGACTCACTTTACGAGCAGTACTTC.

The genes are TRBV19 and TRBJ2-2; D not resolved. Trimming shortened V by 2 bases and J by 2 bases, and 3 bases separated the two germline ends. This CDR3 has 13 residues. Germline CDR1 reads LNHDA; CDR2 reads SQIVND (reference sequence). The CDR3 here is CASSIYNTGELFF. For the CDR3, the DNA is TGTGCCAGTAGTATATATAACACCGGGGAGCTGTTTTTT. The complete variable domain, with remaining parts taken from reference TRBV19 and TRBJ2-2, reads DGGITQSPKYLFRKEGQNVTLSCEQNLNHDAMYWYRQDPGQGLRLIYYSQIVNDFQKGDIAEGYSVSREKKESFPLTVTSAQKNPTAFYLCASSIYNTGELFFGEGSRLTVL.

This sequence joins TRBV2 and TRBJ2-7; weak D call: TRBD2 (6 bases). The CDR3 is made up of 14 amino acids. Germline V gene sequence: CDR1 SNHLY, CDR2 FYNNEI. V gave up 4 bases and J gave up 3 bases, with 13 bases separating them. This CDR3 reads CASSGGGTLYEQYF. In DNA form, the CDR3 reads TGTGCCAGCAGTGGTGGGGGGACCCTCTACGAGCAGTACTTC.

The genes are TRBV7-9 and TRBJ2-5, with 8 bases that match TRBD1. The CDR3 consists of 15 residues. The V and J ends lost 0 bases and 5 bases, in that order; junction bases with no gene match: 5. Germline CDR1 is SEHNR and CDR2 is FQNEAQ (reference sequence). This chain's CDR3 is CASSLANRGSETQYF. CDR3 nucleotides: TGTGCCAGCAGCTTAGCGAACAGGGGGTCCGAGACCCAGTACTTC.